This T cell receptor (beta chain) was captured by sequencing in a study of blood T cell repertoires in COVID-19. The CDR3 consists of 15 residues. Germline V lookup: CDR1 SGDLS, CDR2 YYNGEE. Unmatched junction bases numbered 6, after V lost 4 bases and J lost 3 bases. In the original processing: Quantification of nucleated cells was approximated via reference gene primer amplification. The table came from immunoSEQ multiplex PCR; TCRdb's copy has only in-frame clones and leaves some out. V, J and clone size reflect that table, while D and trimming were determined from the DNA. Among approximately 200,000 clones, more than 65% were seen once, and the ten largest hold more than 2%.

The TCR sequence derives from a woman in her sixties with acute or convalescent COVID-19. The chain links TRBV9 to TRBJ1-3; the match to TRBD1 covers 8 bases. Input material: peripheral blood. The CDR3 bases are TGTGCCAGCAGCATTCAGGGGGCGCTTGGAAACACCATATATTTT. Protein sequence: CASSIQGALGNTIYF.